This entry features one T cell receptor beta chain sequence. The CDR3 has 15 amino acids. V shed 6 bases, J shed 0 bases, and the junction held 4 bases outside the gene matches. Germline V gene data show CDR1 as MNHEY and CDR2 as SMNVEV (reference sequence). This sample was included in a study of T cells in tuberculosis. About the study: Sequenced TCRs come from CD1B-GMM tetramer-binding T cells.

This table comes from immunoSEQ multiplex PCR, and its TCRdb copy is limited to in-frame clones, with some not included. Among approximately 88,000 clones, roughly 93% were seen once, and the ten largest hold approximately 2%. Sorting used thawed, overnight-rested PBMC stained with anti-CD3, a viability dye and GMM-loaded CD1B tetramer. CD1B tetramers were loaded with Rhodococcus equi-derived C32 glucose monomycolate. Tetramer-sorted PBMC had been CD14 monocyte-depleted before freezing. Tetramer-negative cells, roughly 97,000 per donor, were also sorted. This receptor was identified in an adult woman with latent tuberculosis. Material for sequencing was CD1b-GMM tetramer-negative cells sorted from PBMCs. The J gene is TRBJ1-4, the V gene TRBV27, with TRBD1 identical over 7 bases. In nucleotides, the CDR3 is TGTGCCAGCAGACAGGGGCTGGCAACTAATGAAAAACTGTTTTTT. It is translated as CASRQGLATNEKLFF.